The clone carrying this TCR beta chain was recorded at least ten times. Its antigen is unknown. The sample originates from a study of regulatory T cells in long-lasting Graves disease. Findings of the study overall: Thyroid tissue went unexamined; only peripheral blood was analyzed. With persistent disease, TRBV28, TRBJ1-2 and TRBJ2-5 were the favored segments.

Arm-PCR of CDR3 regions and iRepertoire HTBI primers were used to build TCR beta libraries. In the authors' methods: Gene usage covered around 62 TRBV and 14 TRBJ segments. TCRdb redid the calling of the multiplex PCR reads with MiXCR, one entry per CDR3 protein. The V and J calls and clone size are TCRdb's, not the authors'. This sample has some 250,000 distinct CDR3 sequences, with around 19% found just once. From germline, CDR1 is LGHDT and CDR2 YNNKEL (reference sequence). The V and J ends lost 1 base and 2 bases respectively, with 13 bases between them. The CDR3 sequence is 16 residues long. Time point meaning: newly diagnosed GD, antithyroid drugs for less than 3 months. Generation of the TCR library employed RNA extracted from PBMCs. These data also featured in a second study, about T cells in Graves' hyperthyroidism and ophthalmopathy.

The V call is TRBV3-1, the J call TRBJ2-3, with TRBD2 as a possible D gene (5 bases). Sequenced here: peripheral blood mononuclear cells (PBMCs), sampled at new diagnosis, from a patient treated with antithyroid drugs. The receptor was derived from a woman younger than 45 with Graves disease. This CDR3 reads CASSQARSGATDTQYF. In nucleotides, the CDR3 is TGTGCCAGCAGCCAAGCCAGGAGCGGAGCCACAGATACGCAGTATTTT.